Each of the 29 T cell receptor beta chains below was sequenced from the same sample in a study of regulatory T cells in long-lasting Graves disease. Building the TCR beta libraries relied on iRepertoire HTBI primers, and CDR3 regions underwent Arm-PCR. TCRdb passed the multiplex PCR reads through MiXCR, listing each CDR3 protein once. The sample consists of about 540,000 distinct CDR3 sequences, roughly 14% of them appearing once. Documented time point: newly diagnosed GD, antithyroid drugs for less than 3 months. Preparation of the TCR library used RNA extracted from PBMCs. These data were also filed under a second study, of T cells in Graves' hyperthyroidism and ophthalmopathy.

Sequencing used peripheral blood mononuclear cells (PBMCs), obtained at new diagnosis, from a patient treated with antithyroid drugs. These receptors all stem from a man younger than 40 with Graves disease.

This clonotype was seen only a few times. V gene TRBV10-3 combines with J gene TRBJ2-1; the D is unclear. The CDR3 totals 16 residues. CDR1 is ENHRY and CDR2 is SYGVKD in the germline V gene. The germline V and J ends were trimmed by 7 bases and 0 bases, with 16 bases remaining between them. CDR3 sequence (DNA): TGTGCCATCAAAAGTGAGCCGGCCAGCTCCTACAATGAGCAGTTCTTC. This encodes CAIKSEPASSYNEQFF.

This clonotype was observed many times. V is TRBV13 and J is TRBJ2-7; 8 nucleotides align to TRBD1. The CDR3 contains 13 residues. The V gene's germline CDR1 is PRHDT and CDR2 FYEKMQ (reference sequence). V trimming: 6 bases; J trimming: 4 bases; junction bases outside the gene matches: 5. CDR3 residues: CASRRNRGYEQYF. The CDR3 nucleotides read TGTGCCAGCAGACGAAACAGGGGGTACGAGCAGTACTTC.

This clonotype was observed at least ten times. V is TRBV12-3 or TRBV12-4 and J is TRBJ2-7; TRBD1 matches 9 bases. The CDR3 has 15 amino acids. V lost 6 bases, J lost 0 bases, and 6 bases stayed unmatched. CDR3 sequence (DNA): TGTGCCAGCAGCCGCGCGGGACAGGGCTCCTACGAGCAGTACTTC. It translates to CASSRAGQGSYEQYF.

This clonotype occurred a few times. This chain joins TRBV25-1 and TRBJ1-1, with 7 bases aligning to TRBD1. The length of the CDR3 is 12 residues. The germline CDR1 and CDR2 sequences are MGHDK and SYGVNS. V shed 2 bases, J shed 10 bases, and the junction held 4 bases outside the gene matches. CDR3 DNA sequence: TGTGCCAGCAGTGAACAGGGGGACGGAGCTTTCTTT. Amino acids: CASSEQGDGAFF.

The V gene is TRBV4-2, the J gene TRBJ1-4; 9 bases fit TRBD1. From germline, CDR1 is LGHNA and CDR2 YNFKEQ. V trimming: 1 base; J trimming: 8 bases; junction bases outside the gene matches: 5. The CDR3 is made up of 15 amino acids. In nucleotides, the CDR3 is TGTGCCAGCAGCCAAGTACAAGGGACAGGGGAAAAACTGTTTTTT. Encoded protein: CASSQVQGTGEKLFF.

This clonotype was seen only once. The chain carries TRBV7-2 and TRBJ1-6; 11 nucleotides match TRBD1. Looked up from germline, CDR1 is SGHTA and CDR2 is FQGNSA. The CDR3 has 14 residues. J lost 11 bases, V lost 1 base, and 1 base had no gene match. The CDR3 nucleotides read TGTGCCAGCAGCTTAGGGGACAGGGGGACACCCCTCCACTTT. Its translation is CASSLGDRGTPLHF. Supplemented by reference TRBV7-2 and TRBJ1-6, the full variable domain reads GAGVSQSPSNKVTEKGKDVELRCDPISGHTALYWYRQSLGQGLEFLIYFQGNSAPDKSGLPSDRFSAERTGGSVSTLTIQRTQQEDSAVYLCASSLGDRGTPLHFGNGTRLTVT.

V gene TRBV12-3 or TRBV12-4 combines with J gene TRBJ1-5, with 10 bases lining up with TRBD1. This CDR3 has 14 residues. V trimming: 6 bases; J trimming: 6 bases; junction bases outside the gene matches: 5. CDR3 nucleotides: TGTGCCAGCAGGACGACAGGGGGCTTTCAGCCCCAGCATTTT. Translation gives CASRTTGGFQPQHF.

Remarks on this clonotype: At one end, the junction sequence differs from germline, possibly due to a read error. The chain links TRBV6-5 to TRBJ2-4; the match to TRBD2 covers 9 bases. Germline CDR1 and CDR2: MNHEY and SVGAGI. CDR3 length: 15 amino acids. The CDR3 DNA follows: TGTGCCAGCAGTTACCAGGGACTAGCCAAAAACACTCAGTACTTC. Translation gives CASSYQGLAKNTQYF.

This clonotype was found many times. The chain is built from TRBV20-1 and TRBJ2-7, with 7 bases lining up with TRBD1. Per the germline V gene, CDR1 is DFQATT and CDR2 is SNEGSKA (reference sequence). The ends lost 4 bases at V and 3 bases at J; junction bases unmatched: 3. The CDR3 length is 12 residues. As DNA, the CDR3 is TGCAGTGCTACCCGGACAGGCTACGAGCAGTACTTC. This sequence encodes CSATRTGYEQYF.

This clonotype was picked up many times. The genes are TRBV30 and TRBJ2-3; D is perhaps TRBD1 or TRBD2 (5 bases each). Trimming removed 5 bases from V and 0 bases from J, with 12 bases in between. This CDR3 is built from 14 residues. Germline V gene sequence: CDR1 GTSNPN, CDR2 SVGIG (reference sequence). The chain's CDR3 is CAWRDGESTDTQYF. In nucleotides, the CDR3 is TGTGCCTGGCGGGACGGTGAAAGCACAGATACGCAGTATTTT.

The V call is TRBV29-1, the J call TRBJ1-2, with D maybe TRBD1 (6 bases). V was shortened by 6 bases and J by 1 base, with 12 bases between the two germline ends. This CDR3 is built from 13 residues. From germline, CDR1 is SQVTM and CDR2 ANQGSEA. DNA for the CDR3: TGCAGCGTCCCAGGACAGCTTAACTATGGCTACACCTTC. It specifies CSVPGQLNYGYTF.

The table lists this clonotype with many counts. The chain has TRBV12-3 or TRBV12-4 and TRBJ1-4, with unresolved D. Trimming stripped 1 base from V and 3 bases from J, with 6 bases between. The CDR3 extends over 14 amino acids. Here the CDR3 DNA reads TGTGCCAGCAGTTTAGGACACTCTAATGAAAAACTGTTTTTT. Amino acid sequence: CASSLGHSNEKLFF.

This clonotype was found a few times. A read error likely explains this, since a far larger clone differs by one base. The genes are TRBV30 and TRBJ2-3, with D perhaps TRBD2 (6 bases). Gene TRBJ2-7 matches the end of the DNA better, so the J call may be wrong. Germline V gene lookup returns CDR1 GTSNPN and CDR2 SVGIG (reference sequence). This CDR3 comprises 13 residues. The CDR3 region has the DNA TGTGCCTGGGAAGACCATAGCGGCAATGAGCAGTACTTC. Its translation: CAWEDHSGNEQYF.

In its sample, this clonotype was seen a few times. The chain employs TRBV4-1 and TRBJ2-1; 8 nucleotides match TRBD2. With 4 bases clipped from V and 7 bases from J, the junction kept 9 bases outside the gene matches. Germline values: CDR1 MGHRA, CDR2 YSYEKL. The CDR3 totals 15 residues. In DNA, the CDR3 is TGCGCCAGCAGCCGCCGGGAGGGCCCTGGTAATGAGCAGTTCTTC. Translated: CASSRREGPGNEQFF.

This clonotype has a count of ten or more. The chain links TRBV11-2 to TRBJ2-3; 8 bases match TRBD1. With 7 bases clipped from V and 1 base from J, the junction kept 4 bases outside the gene matches. The CDR3 has 14 amino acids. Germline loops: CDR1 SGHAT, CDR2 FQNNGV. Here the CDR3 reads CASNNRGGTDTQYF. The CDR3 DNA reads as TGTGCCAGCAACAACAGGGGGGGCACAGATACGCAGTATTTT. Combining the CDR3 with reference TRBV11-2 and TRBJ2-3 gives the whole variable domain EAGVAQSPRYKIIEKRQSVAFWCNPISGHATLYWYQQILGQGPKLLIQFQNNGVVDDSQLPKDRFSAERLKGVDSTLKIQPAKLEDSAVYLCASNNRGGTDTQYFGPGTRLTVL.

In this sample, this clonotype turned up many times. The chain recombines TRBV12-3 or TRBV12-4 with TRBJ2-3; TRBD2 aligns across 8 bases. After removal of 4 bases from V and 10 bases from J, the junction contained 19 bases not matched to a gene. This CDR3 contains 17 residues. The CDR3 DNA follows: TGTGCCAGCAGTTCCTTGGGGGGGGGGACTAGAGGTGACCCGCAGTATTTT. Protein: CASSSLGGGTRGDPQYF.

This clonotype has a handful of counts. The V call is TRBV2, the J call TRBJ1-1, with 10 bases aligning to TRBD1. This CDR3 has 14 residues. Germline values: CDR1 SNHLY, CDR2 FYNNEI. V was clipped by 8 bases and J by 3 bases; unmatched bases: 6. The CDR3 DNA sequence: TGTGCCAGCCAGACCGGGACAGGGGACACTGAAGCTTTCTTT. It translates to CASQTGTGDTEAFF. The variable domain in full, completed from reference TRBV2 and TRBJ1-1, reads EPEVTQTPSHQVTQMGQEVILRCVPISNHLYFYWYRQILGQKVEFLVSFYNNEISEKSEIFDDQFSVERPDGSNFTLKIRSTKLEDSAMYFCASQTGTGDTEAFFGQGTRLTVV.

To note about this clonotype: A read error is possible here, since a much larger clone lies one base away. The chain couples TRBV20-1 to TRBJ2-1, with 10 bases lining up with TRBD1. Germline trimming cut 3 bases from V and 10 bases from J; bases unmatched to any gene: 9. This CDR3 region has 14 residues. Germline V CDR1 and CDR2: DFQATT, SNEGSKA (reference sequence). CDR3 protein: CSARTGTGEREQFF. The CDR3 DNA reads TGCAGTGCTAGGACCGGGACAGGGGAGAGAGAGCAGTTCTTC.

This clonotype appeared many times. J is TRBJ2-5 and V is TRBV10-3, with 9 bases that match TRBD1. This CDR3 comprises 16 residues. Germline V gives CDR1 ENHRY, CDR2 SYGVKD. After removal of 6 bases from V and 4 bases from J, the junction contained 12 bases not matched to a gene. This CDR3 is CAISTGTGTISETQYF. CDR3 DNA sequence: TGTGCCATCAGCACCGGGACAGGGACAATATCAGAGACCCAGTACTTC.

The sample holds many counts of this clonotype. The chain couples TRBV20-1 to TRBJ2-5; 8 positions match TRBD1. The germline V gene encodes CDR1 DFQATT and CDR2 SNEGSKA (reference sequence). This CDR3 is built from 14 residues. With V trimmed by 0 bases and J by 5 bases, 5 bases remained unmatched. In nucleotides, the CDR3 is TGCAGTGCTAGAGATCGTACAGGGGGGGAGACCCAGTACTTC. Encoded protein: CSARDRTGGETQYF.

The sample holds many counts of this clonotype. The genes are TRBV19 and TRBJ2-7; 9 bases line up with TRBD2. The CDR3 has 14 amino acids. The germline V gene encodes CDR1 LNHDA and CDR2 SQIVND (reference sequence). Trimming removed 0 bases from V and 6 bases from J; junction bases left unmatched: 3. In nucleotides, the CDR3 is TGTGCCAGTAGTATAGAGGGACTAGCCGGCGAGCAGTACTTC. Protein sequence: CASSIEGLAGEQYF.

This clonotype was recorded at least ten times. This rearrangement joins TRBV2 to TRBJ1-2; TRBD1 agrees at 9 bases. CDR3 length equals 15 residues. V dropped 0 bases and J dropped 7; count of bases not matched to a gene: 6. Germline loops: CDR1 SNHLY, CDR2 FYNNEI. CDR3 loop: CASSEAGTGLGGYTF. The DNA for the CDR3 is TGTGCCAGCAGTGAAGCGGGGACAGGGTTGGGTGGCTACACCTTC.

This clonotype was seen only a few times. This sequence joins TRBV29-1 and TRBJ1-3; D is possibly TRBD1 (5 bases). CDR3 size: 14 residues. CDR1 is SQVTM and CDR2 is ANQGSEA in the germline V gene. The ends were cut back, 4 bases at V and 0 bases at J, with 10 bases in the middle. For the CDR3, the DNA is TGCAGCGTTGCCTCAGGGAACTCTGGAAACACCATATATTTT. Translation: CSVASGNSGNTIYF.

This clonotype was recorded a few times. J is TRBJ2-1 and V is TRBV9, with a tentative D call TRBD2 (6 bases). This CDR3 contains 15 residues. Germline V gene sequence: CDR1 SGDLS, CDR2 YYNGEE. The ends were cut back, 2 bases at V and 4 bases at J, with 13 bases in the middle. CDR3 protein: CASSVGGPRYNEQFF. The CDR3 DNA sequence: TGTGCCAGCAGCGTGGGGGGACCCCGGTACAATGAGCAGTTCTTC.

This clonotype has ten or more counts. V is TRBV28 and J is TRBJ1-1, with unresolved D. CDR1 MDHEN and CDR2 SYDVKM come from the germline V gene. V was shortened by 4 bases and J by 1 base, with 7 bases between the two germline ends. The CDR3 length is 13 residues. DNA of the CDR3: TGTGCCAGCAGTTGGCTCCGGAACACTGAAGCTTTCTTT. Encoded protein: CASSWLRNTEAFF. The full variable domain, with the rest looked up from reference TRBV28 and TRBJ1-1, is DVKVTQSSRYLVKRTGEKVFLECVQDMDHENMFWYRQDPGLGLRLIYFSYDVKMKEKGDIPEGYSVSREKKERFSLILESASTNQTSMYLCASSWLRNTEAFFGQGTRLTVV.

This clonotype was counted only a few times. The chain carries TRBV25-1 and TRBJ2-1; 12 nucleotides align to TRBD2. The CDR3 is 13 residues long. V shed 6 bases, J shed 8 bases, and the junction held 2 bases outside the gene matches. The germline gives CDR1 MGHDK, CDR2 SYGVNS. The CDR3 spells CASSLAGGYEQFF. In nucleotides, the CDR3 is TGTGCCAGCAGCCTAGCGGGAGGGTATGAGCAGTTCTTC.

Points on this clonotype: A much larger clone lies a single base off, so this may be a read error. The chain carries TRBV27 and TRBJ1-4; perhaps TRBD1 as D (5 bases). CDR3 length: 11 residues. Germline-derived CDR1 and CDR2 are MNHEY and SMNVEV (reference sequence). DNA of the CDR3: TGTGTCACCCGACAGAATGAAAAACTGTTTTTT. Its translation is CVTRQNEKLFF.

The chain recombines TRBV5-1 with TRBJ2-2, with D possibly being TRBD1 (6 bases). Germline lookup yields CDR1 SGHRS and CDR2 YFSETQ. This CDR3 has 15 residues. Trimming removed 0 bases at V and 4 bases at J, with 10 bases between. CDR3 sequence (DNA): TGCGCCAGCAGCTTGGCAGGGGCCCCCACCGGGGAGCTGTTTTTT. Translating it yields CASSLAGAPTGELFF.

Details on this clonotype: A read error is likely here: a far larger clone is one base away. CDR3 loop: CASSLAPGATDTQYF. In DNA form, the CDR3 reads TGTGCCAGCAGCTTAGCGCCGGGCGCCACAGATACGCAGTATTTT. The rearrangement joins TRBV7-9 to TRBJ2-3; D not certain. Germline CDR1 and CDR2: SEHNR and FQNEAQ (reference sequence). This CDR3 comprises 15 residues. Trimming cost V 0 bases and J 2 bases, with 9 bases left between them.